The clone carrying this T cell receptor (beta chain) was detected a few times. Its antigen remains unknown. These data originate in a study of blood T cells in healthy people across ages. It was with a sample-barcoded 5' primer and a J-beta primer mix that a second PCR of roughly 7 to 12 cycles was run. Each cDNA molecule, via a template-switch adaptor with 12 random nucleotides, was tagged. Via MiXCR, TCRdb re-called the 5' RACE reads, giving one row per CDR3 protein. The sample holds over 600,000 distinct CDR3 sequences; around 50% are singletons and the top ten take around 18%. The length of the CDR3 is 17 residues. Germline V CDR1 and CDR2: SGHAT, FQNNGV. V shed 5 bases and J 1 base; nucleotides not matched to a gene: 12. Study results and limitations: Estimates of total diversity, which came from one million sequenced T cells, were considered to be underestimates. It was the long-lived donors that had more naive CD4+ cells and higher diversity than aged donors.

The sequenced material came from blood. This receptor was taken from an older man in good health. V usage is TRBV11-2 and J usage is TRBJ2-3, with 7 bases that match TRBD2. CDR3 nucleotide sequence: TGTGCCAGCAGCATAACTTCCGGGGGAGGGGGCACAGATACGCAGTATTTT. It encodes CASSITSGGGGTDTQYF.